A single sample is the source of the 14 T cell receptor beta chains below, sequenced in a study of post-analysis software for immune sequencing data. General study findings and limits: Controls showed lower frequencies than patients for roughly 5 TRBV segments, and TRBV5-6, TRBV5-1 and TRBV20-1 were among these.

Libraries were made from TCR beta cDNA, and they carried unique molecular identifiers. MiXCR, run by TCRdb on the PCR reads, gives a single entry per CDR3 protein. This sample yields about 500,000 distinct CDR3 sequences, of which around 40% are seen a single time; about 12% belongs to the top ten. These receptors' targets are unknown. What was sequenced was blood. These receptors were obtained from a girl aged 10 to 17 with multiple sclerosis.

The CDR3 coding sequence is TGTGCCAGCAGTCCTAAACAGGGGCAGTTCTTC. This codes for CASSPKQGQFF. The chain couples TRBV2 to TRBJ2-1; TRBD1 might be the D (6 bases). The germline V gene has CDR1 SNHLY and CDR2 FYNNEI. There are 11 residues in the CDR3. Trimming took off 5 bases at V and 12 bases at J, with 11 bases between the two ends.

This sequence joins TRBV28 and TRBJ2-3, with D hard to call. This CDR3 region has 12 residues. Germline values: CDR1 MDHEN, CDR2 SYDVKM. V was shortened by 7 bases and J by 4 bases, with 9 bases between the two germline ends. The CDR3 region has the DNA TGTGCCAGCACCAACGAACCAGATACGCAGTATTTT. Translating gives CASTNEPDTQYF.

This sequence joins TRBV5-1 and TRBJ2-1, with 8 bases aligning to TRBD2. The V and J ends lost 0 bases and 7 bases, in that order; junction bases with no gene match: 12. Germline V gives CDR1 SGHRS, CDR2 YFSETQ. The CDR3 has 17 residues. The CDR3 sequence is CASSLGVWERELNEQFF. Here the CDR3 DNA reads TGCGCCAGCAGCTTGGGGGTCTGGGAGCGGGAGTTAAATGAGCAGTTCTTC.

This clonotype is a singleton in its sample. The J gene is TRBJ2-3, the V gene TRBV5-5, with TRBD2 as a possible D gene (6 bases). V lost 5 bases and J lost 4, with 17 bases in between. The CDR3 has 15 residues. CDR1 SGHKS and CDR2 YYEKEE come from the germline V gene (reference sequence). The CDR3, as DNA: TGTGCCAGCAGTCGGAGGGTCACTATGTCAGATACGCAGTATTTT. Amino acid sequence: CASSRRVTMSDTQYF.

At least ten counts were recorded for this clonotype. This sequence joins TRBV20-1 and TRBJ2-1, with 9 nucleotides matching TRBD2. The trim removed 3 bases at V and 8 bases at J, leaving 11 bases unmatched. Germline V gene lookup returns CDR1 DFQATT and CDR2 SNEGSKA (reference sequence). The CDR3 is 15 amino acids. CDR3 nucleotides: TGCAGTGCTAGCCGCGGGGCGGGAGGGCCAGATGAGCAGTTCTTC. Protein: CSASRGAGGPDEQFF.

This clonotype was seen many times. V usage is TRBV29-1 and J usage is TRBJ2-7, with D tentatively TRBD1 or TRBD2 (5 bases each). V was trimmed by 6 bases and J by 1 base, leaving 10 bases between them. Looked up from germline, CDR1 is SQVTM and CDR2 is ANQGSEA. The CDR3 covers 12 residues. Written as DNA, the CDR3 is TGCAGCGTCGGGACGGGTTCCTACGAGCAGTACTTC. Its translation: CSVGTGSYEQYF.

This chain links TRBV7-9 with TRBJ1-1, with D unclear. The germline CDR1 and CDR2 sequences are SEHNR and FQNEAQ (reference sequence). V was clipped by 1 base and J by 4 bases, with 10 bases between them. The CDR3 has 14 residues. The CDR3, as DNA: TGTGCCAGCAGCTTAGAGGTCCTGGGCACTGAAGCTTTCTTT. Translating gives CASSLEVLGTEAFF.

This chain connects TRBV27 to TRBJ2-5; D gene unclear. Gene TRBJ2-7 matches the end of the DNA better, so the J call may be wrong. CDR1 and CDR2 (germline): MNHEY, SMNVEV (reference sequence). The CDR3 has 14 amino acids. The CDR3 nucleotides read TGTGCCAGCAGTCTTCGACTGGGGTACTACGAGCAGTACTTC. This translates into CASSLRLGYYEQYF.

This chain uses TRBV28 with TRBJ2-1, with 11 bases that match TRBD2. Germline trimming cut 7 bases from V and 5 bases from J; bases unmatched to any gene: 7. There are 15 residues in the CDR3. Germline CDR1 and CDR2: MDHEN and SYDVKM. Written as DNA, the CDR3 is TGTGCCAGCACCGTAGCGGGAGGGCCCCACAATGAGCAGTTCTTC. It translates to CASTVAGGPHNEQFF.

This clonotype was recorded a few times. The chain recombines TRBV7-9 with TRBJ2-7, with TRBD1 as a possible D gene (6 bases). The CDR3 is made up of 15 amino acids. Germline V gene data show CDR1 as SEHNR and CDR2 as FQNEAQ (reference sequence). Trimming shortened V by 3 bases and J by 2 bases, and 14 bases separated the two germline ends. In DNA, the CDR3 is TGTGCCAGCAGCTTCGCGACAGGCGATACCTACGAGCAGTACTTC. This sequence encodes CASSFATGDTYEQYF.

V and J are TRBV4-1 and TRBJ2-1, with 12 bases matching TRBD2. The germline V gene encodes CDR1 MGHRA and CDR2 YSYEKL. The trim removed 1 base at V and 5 bases at J, leaving 12 bases unmatched. CDR3 length equals 19 residues. In DNA form, the CDR3 reads TGCGCCAGCAGCCAAGTTCCTAGCGGGAGGGGGTCGGGTGACAATGAGCAGTTCTTC. Residues: CASSQVPSGRGSGDNEQFF.

The chain carries TRBV5-1 and TRBJ2-1, with TRBD2 matching 14 bases. Germline V gene lookup returns CDR1 SGHRS and CDR2 YFSETQ. V gave up 2 bases and J gave up 14 bases; unmatched junction bases: 6. The CDR3 has 14 amino acids. The CDR3 region is CASSFGTSGRGEFF. The DNA for the CDR3 is TGCGCCAGCAGCTTCGGGACTAGCGGGAGAGGAGAGTTCTTC.

This clonotype showed up just a few times. The chain joins TRBV2 to TRBJ2-1; unclear D gene. The CDR3 is 11 residues long. Germline V gives CDR1 SNHLY, CDR2 FYNNEI. V was cut by 2 bases and J by 12 bases, with 8 bases left in between. CDR3: CASSERATQFF. CDR3 in DNA: TGTGCCAGCAGTGAACGGGCAACGCAGTTCTTC.

The chain couples TRBV6-5 to TRBJ2-1, with 8 bases fitting TRBD2. Germline V gene lookup returns CDR1 MNHEY and CDR2 SVGAGI. V lost 7 bases and J lost 9; bases outside the gene matches: 8. The CDR3 covers 13 residues. This CDR3 reads CASKRAGVIEQFF. In DNA, the CDR3 is TGTGCCAGCAAGCGAGCGGGAGTGATTGAGCAGTTCTTC.